This TCR beta chain came from a study of blood T cell repertoires in COVID-19 (dated by TCRdb to about 2020). Notes on the research overall: Collaborator samples came from the United States, Italy and Spain and covered acute and convalescent phases of COVID-19. A de-identified subject ID, COVID-19 status, age in years and sex were almost always included in the sample metadata. Subjects who had been exposed to COVID-19, were actively infected with it, or had recovered from it provided the deeply sampled blood TCRbeta repertoires that made up the dataset. The repertoires were made available in a free public database intended to serve as a resource for research on the immune response to SARS-CoV-2. The material from the prospective study consisted of cDNA or gDNA derived from T cells, B-cell-depleted T cells, or PBMCs. Where available, HLA class I and class II types were taken from metadata supplied by the sample provider and were not determined by assay-based typing. Samples came from the ongoing ImmuneRACE study (first 160 participants) plus 1,254 subjects from 6 global collaborators.

Including cysteine and phenylalanine, the CDR3 has 16 amino acids. The entry retains the CDR3 DNA only, 48 bases that are in frame from base 1. The germline V gene gives CDR1 as SGHAT and CDR2 as FQNNGV. V has 5 bases trimmed and J has 1 base trimmed; junction bases matching no gene number 8. Notes on this clone: It lacks a known antigen. No quality values exist for individual bases; no much larger clone is one base distant.

Overall study outcomes, separate from this receptor: Clinical and demographic metadata were provided uncurated, with the amount varying by source and participant.

TCRbeta CDR3 regions were amplified from genomic DNA using the immunoSEQ Assay, a bias-controlled multiplex PCR. As for the original processing: Nucleated cell counts per sample were estimated from amplification of reference gene primers within the assay. To quantify the absolute abundance of each unique TCRbeta CDR3 rearrangement, sequence reads were collapsed and filtered. For each sample, productive Simpson clonality was calculated by taking the square root of Simpson's diversity index across productive rearrangements. Entries here come from immuneACCESS through TCRdb and include only in-frame sequences with V and J called. Some clones fail to appear in such tables; in the studies checked, an unresolved V gene covers under half of the shortfall, and the cause of the remainder is unknown. That table is the source of V, J and clone size, and D and trimming were worked out from the DNA. Recorded for this sample are 150,000 or so clones; roughly four fifths of them occurred a single time. The ten largest make up roughly 15% of the sample.

The collaborating institutions used their own protocols to collect whole blood in K2EDTA tubes. Collaborator samples were shipped for TCRbeta analysis as frozen whole blood, isolated PBMCs, or DNA extracted from either sample type. The chain employs TRBV11-2 and TRBJ2-3; 8 central nucleotides agree with TRBD1. The origin of this receptor is a human donor with acute or convalescent COVID-19. The donor label of this sample is uncertain. The sequencing input was peripheral blood. CDR3 sequence: CASSTGTGSRTDTQYF. The nucleotides are TGTGCCAGCAGCACAGGGACAGGTTCACGCACAGATACGCAGTATTTT.